The T cell receptor (beta chain) under discussion was sequenced for a study of cytomegalovirus exposure and HLA in healthy donors. About the study: There were 117 million unique TCR beta sequences, drawn from about 200 million T cells, in an earlier analysis.

In this sample, this clone turned up a few times. Its specificity is unknown. General study results and limits: In vitro confirmation showed a few CMV-associated chains to be CMV antigen specific. Exclusion applied to some V segments, including TRBV6-2 and TRBV6-3, as they were indistinguishable.

The V end was cut by 2 bases, the J end by 5 bases, with 9 bases between. The CDR3 length is 13 residues. Germline CDR1 MNHEY, CDR2 SMNVEV (reference sequence). The study ran its PCR with 60 Vbeta and 13 Jbeta primers. The repertoire was sequenced with immunoSEQ multiplex PCR; TCRdb's copy has only in-frame clones and lacks some. This table has 95,000 to 150,000 clones, approximately 15% appearing once. The source is a woman aged 18-30 years in good health and CMV-seronegative. Sequencing was performed on PBMCs. The chain has TRBV27 and TRBJ2-5; D unclear. The CDR3 sequence is CASSLGRQETQYF. The CDR3 region has the DNA TGTGCCAGCAGTTTAGGCAGGCAGGAGACCCAGTACTTC.